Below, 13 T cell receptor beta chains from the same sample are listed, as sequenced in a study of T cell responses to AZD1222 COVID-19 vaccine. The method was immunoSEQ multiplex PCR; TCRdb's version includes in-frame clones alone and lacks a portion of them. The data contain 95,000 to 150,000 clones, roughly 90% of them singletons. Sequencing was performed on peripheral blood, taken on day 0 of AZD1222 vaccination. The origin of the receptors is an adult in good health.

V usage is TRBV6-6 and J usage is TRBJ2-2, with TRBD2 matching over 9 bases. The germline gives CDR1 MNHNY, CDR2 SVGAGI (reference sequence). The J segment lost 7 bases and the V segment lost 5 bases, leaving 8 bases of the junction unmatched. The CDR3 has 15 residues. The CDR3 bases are TGTGCCAGCAGTCACCCTAGCGGGACGAGCGGGGAGCTGTTTTTT. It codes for CASSHPSGTSGELFF.

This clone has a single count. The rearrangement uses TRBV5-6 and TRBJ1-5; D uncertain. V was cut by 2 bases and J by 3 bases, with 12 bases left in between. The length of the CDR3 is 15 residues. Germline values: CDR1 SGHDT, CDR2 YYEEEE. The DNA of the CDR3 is TGTGCCAGCAGCTTTGGCACCGAGACCAATCAGCCCCAGCATTTT. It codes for CASSFGTETNQPQHF.

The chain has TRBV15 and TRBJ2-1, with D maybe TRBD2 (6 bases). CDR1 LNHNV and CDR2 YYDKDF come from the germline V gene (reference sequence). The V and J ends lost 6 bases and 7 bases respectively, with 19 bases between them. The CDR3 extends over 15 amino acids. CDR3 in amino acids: CATSRVRRDLNEQFF. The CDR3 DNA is TGTGCCACCAGTAGGGTAAGGAGGGACCTAAATGAGCAGTTCTTC. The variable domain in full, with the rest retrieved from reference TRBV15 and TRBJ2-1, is DAMVIQNPRYQVTQFGKPVTLSCSQTLNHNVMYWYQQKSSQAPKLLFHYYDKDFNNEADTPDNFQSRRPNTSFCFLDIRSPGLGDTAMYLCATSRVRRDLNEQFFGPGTRLTVL.

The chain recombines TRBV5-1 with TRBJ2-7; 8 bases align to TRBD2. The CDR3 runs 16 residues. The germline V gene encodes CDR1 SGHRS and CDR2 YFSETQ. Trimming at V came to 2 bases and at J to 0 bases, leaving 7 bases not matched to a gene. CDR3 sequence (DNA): TGCGCCAGCAGCTTAGTGGCGGGAGGTCTCTCCTACGAGCAGTACTTC. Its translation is CASSLVAGGLSYEQYF.

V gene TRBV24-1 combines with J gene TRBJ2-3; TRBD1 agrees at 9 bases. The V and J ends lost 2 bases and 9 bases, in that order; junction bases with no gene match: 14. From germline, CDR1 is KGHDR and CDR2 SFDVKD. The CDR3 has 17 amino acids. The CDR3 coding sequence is TGTGCCACCAGTGATTCCCCCGGGACAGGGTCCCCTAGGACGCAGTATTTT. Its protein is CATSDSPGTGSPRTQYF.

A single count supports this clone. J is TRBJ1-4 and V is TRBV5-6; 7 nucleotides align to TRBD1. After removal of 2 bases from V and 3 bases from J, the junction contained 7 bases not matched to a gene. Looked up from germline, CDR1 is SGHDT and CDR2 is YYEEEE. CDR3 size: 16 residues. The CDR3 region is CASSFIGGAANEKLFF. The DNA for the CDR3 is TGTGCCAGCAGCTTTATAGGGGGCGCGGCTAATGAAAAACTGTTTTTT.

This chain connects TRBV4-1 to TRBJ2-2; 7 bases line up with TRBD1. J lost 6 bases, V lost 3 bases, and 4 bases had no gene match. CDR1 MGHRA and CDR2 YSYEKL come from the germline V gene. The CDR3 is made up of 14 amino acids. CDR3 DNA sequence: TGCGCCAGCAGCCAGACAGGGCGGGCCGGGGAGCTGTTTTTT. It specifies CASSQTGRAGELFF.

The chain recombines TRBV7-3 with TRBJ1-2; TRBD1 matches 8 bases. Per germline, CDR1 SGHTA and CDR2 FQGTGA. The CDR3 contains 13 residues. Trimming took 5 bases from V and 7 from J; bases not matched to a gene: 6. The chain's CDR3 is CASSLDRASGYTF. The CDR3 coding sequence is TGTGCCAGCAGCCTGGACAGGGCGAGTGGCTACACCTTC.

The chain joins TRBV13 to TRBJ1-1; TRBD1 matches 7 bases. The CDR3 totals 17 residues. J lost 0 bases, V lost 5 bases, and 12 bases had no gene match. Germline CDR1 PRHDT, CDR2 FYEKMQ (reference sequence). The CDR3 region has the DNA TGTGCCAGCAGCCAGGGACAGTTCCCGATTATGAACACTGAAGCTTTCTTT. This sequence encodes CASSQGQFPIMNTEAFF.

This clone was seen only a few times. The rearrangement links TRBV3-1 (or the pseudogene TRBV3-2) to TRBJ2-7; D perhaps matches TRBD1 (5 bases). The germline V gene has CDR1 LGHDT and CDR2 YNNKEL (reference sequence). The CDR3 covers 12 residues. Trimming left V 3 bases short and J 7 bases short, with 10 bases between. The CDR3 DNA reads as TGTGCCAGCAGCCACCAGGACACTGAGCAGTACTTC. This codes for CASSHQDTEQYF.

The CDR3 here is CASSQGTSGDNEQFF. DNA for the CDR3: TGTGCCAGCAGCCAAGGGACTAGCGGTGACAATGAGCAGTTCTTC. The rearrangement uses TRBV3-1 (or the pseudogene TRBV3-2) and TRBJ2-1; TRBD2 matches at 10 bases. V lost 1 base and J lost 5; bases outside the gene matches: 2. CDR1 LGHDT and CDR2 YNNKEL come from the germline V gene (reference sequence). The CDR3 spans 15 residues.

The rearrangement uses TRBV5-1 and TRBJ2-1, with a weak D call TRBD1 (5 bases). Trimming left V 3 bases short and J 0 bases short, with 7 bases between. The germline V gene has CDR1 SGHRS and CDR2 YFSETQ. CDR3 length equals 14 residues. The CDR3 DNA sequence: TGCGCCAGCAGCTCAGGGCTCTCCTACAATGAGCAGTTCTTC. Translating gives CASSSGLSYNEQFF.

The CDR3 protein is CASSLSGEQFF. Here the CDR3 DNA reads TGTGCCAGCAGCTTATCGGGTGAGCAGTTCTTC. The rearrangement joins TRBV7-3 to TRBJ2-1; D ambiguous. The CDR3 is made up of 11 amino acids. Germline V CDR1 and CDR2: SGHTA, FQGTGA. V was cut by 2 bases and J by 9 bases, with 5 bases left in between. Using reference TRBV7-3 and TRBJ2-1 for the parts outside the CDR3, the full variable domain is GAGVSQTPSNKVTEKGKYVELRCDPISGHTALYWYRQSLGQGPEFLIYFQGTGAADDSGLPNDRFFAVRPEGSVSTLKIQRTERGDSAVYLCASSLSGEQFFGPGTRLTVL.